This TCR beta chain came from a study of T cell repertoires in cytomegalovirus infection. Study as a whole: Public TCR beta signatures marked donors with CMV infection and the matching HLA. Notes on the study in general: CMV-specific TCR beta clonotypes restricted by HLA-C dominated the ex vivo response. Of the TCR beta families, the public ones yielded a cumulative frequency that identified carriers of CMV plus the relevant HLA.

Of note for this clonotype: Its antigen is currently unknown.

The V end lost 2 bases, the J end lost 8 bases, and 8 bases lay between the germline ends. Germline values: CDR1 MNHEY, CDR2 SMNVEV (reference sequence). The CDR3 has 12 amino acids. TCRdb re-derived calls from the reads in MiXCR, one entry per CDR3 protein. The table has fewer than 550,000 distinct CDR3 sequences, about 17% seen once. The chain has TRBV27 and TRBJ2-3, with D perhaps TRBD2 (5 bases). The sequenced material came from CD8+ T cells from PBMCs. The sequence was collected from a human donor in good health (CMV status not recorded). Some clones in this sample may be carry-over from other donors' samples. CDR3 loop: CASSLKGSTQYF. The CDR3 bases are TGTGCCAGCAGTTTAAAAGGGAGTACGCAGTATTTT.